The entry that follows covers one T cell receptor (beta chain) sequence. Antigen specificity is unknown. The data stem from a study of OX40 agonist ivuxolimab in advanced cancers. Overall study context: Intravenous ivuxolimab at 0.01 to 10 mg/kg was given to patients every 2 weeks. Melanoma, hepatocellular carcinoma, head and neck or renal cell cancer occurred in dose-escalation patients.

The V gene's germline CDR1 is GTSNPN and CDR2 SVGIG (reference sequence). This CDR3 comprises 13 residues. V shed 5 bases and J 5 bases; nucleotides not matched to a gene: 6. Points from the study as a whole: Both CD4+ and CD8+ T cell populations in blood had undergone clonal expansion by week 6 at 0.1 to 3.0 mg/kg.

Sequenced by immunoSEQ multiplex PCR; TCRdb stores in-frame clones only, minus some. The sample carries about 79,000 clones, 91% recorded once. The sequence came from an adult with an advanced solid tumor such as melanoma, head and neck, liver or kidney cancer. The material sequenced was CD4+ or CD8+ T cells sorted from blood, taken in a trial of the OX40 agonist ivuxolimab. The chain recombines TRBV30 with TRBJ1-5, with 7 bases fitting TRBD1. The CDR3 reads CAWAQGQDQPQHF. CDR3 DNA: TGTGCCTGGGCACAGGGGCAGGATCAGCCCCAGCATTTT.